One sample yielded the 24 T cell receptor beta chains listed below, sequenced in a study of T cells in Graves' hyperthyroidism and ophthalmopathy. RNA transcripts yielded amplified TCR beta CDR3 regions. Using the HTBI primer set, a first-round RT-PCR was run on the TCR CDR3. TCRdb analysed the multiplex PCR reads with MiXCR anew, one entry per CDR3 protein. The table records roughly 500,000 distinct CDR3 sequences, about 20% of them present only once. The sequenced sample consisted of blood. These receptors originate from a woman in her 70s with Graves' ophthalmopathy.

The V call is TRBV6-1, the J call TRBJ1-3; TRBD1 matches at 11 bases. CDR3 length: 15 residues. Germline-derived CDR1 and CDR2 are MNHNS and SASEGT. Unmatched junction bases numbered 4, after V lost 6 bases and J lost 3 bases. This chain's CDR3 is CASSRGQGVGNTIYF. The CDR3 DNA sequence: TGTGCCAGCAGCCGGGGACAGGGGGTTGGAAACACCATATATTTT.

This clonotype was counted only a few times. The CDR3 loop reads CSARDFDGSGWVDEQFF. Here the CDR3 DNA reads TGCAGTGCTAGAGATTTTGATGGTTCAGGGTGGGTCGATGAGCAGTTCTTC. This chain links TRBV20-1 with TRBJ2-1; weak D call: TRBD1 (5 bases). The CDR3 totals 17 residues. Germline V gives CDR1 DFQATT, CDR2 SNEGSKA (reference sequence). V was cut by 0 bases and J by 8 bases, with 23 bases left in between.

J is TRBJ2-4 and V is TRBV3-1; no clear D gene. Germline V gene sequence: CDR1 LGHDT, CDR2 YNNKEL (reference sequence). V lost 4 bases and J 5 bases, leaving 12 bases between the germline ends. The CDR3 has 14 residues. The CDR3, as DNA: TGTGCCAGCAGCCTTCGGACCACACAAAACATTCAGTACTTC. As protein: CASSLRTTQNIQYF.

This clonotype was seen only a few times. The genes are TRBV9 and TRBJ2-2; D may be TRBD1 (5 bases). Per germline, CDR1 SGDLS and CDR2 YYNGEE. The CDR3 length is 14 residues. The ends were cut back, 0 bases at V and 7 bases at J, with 10 bases in the middle. The CDR3 protein is CASSVGQGNGELFF. The CDR3 nucleotides are TGTGCCAGCAGCGTAGGTCAGGGAAACGGGGAGCTGTTTTTT.

The chain recombines TRBV20-1 with TRBJ2-3, with TRBD1 identical over 10 bases. V shed 3 bases and J 3 bases; nucleotides not matched to a gene: 3. The length of the CDR3 is 14 residues. Germline V gene sequence: CDR1 DFQATT, CDR2 SNEGSKA (reference sequence). The CDR3 DNA is TGCAGTGCTAGGACAGGGGGCGTTACAGATACGCAGTATTTT. Translated: CSARTGGVTDTQYF.

V usage is TRBV29-1 and J usage is TRBJ2-1; 8 bases are shared with TRBD2. The CDR3 loop spans 15 amino acids. The V segment lost 4 bases and the J segment 6 bases; nucleotides outside the gene matches: 11. The V gene's germline CDR1 is SQVTM and CDR2 ANQGSEA. In DNA form, the CDR3 reads TGCAGCGTTGGATTGGGGGGGCTAGCGGGCAATGAGCAGTTCTTC. It encodes CSVGLGGLAGNEQFF.

This clonotype turned up a few times. The gene calls are TRBV6-2 or TRBV6-3 and TRBJ1-1; 9 positions agree with TRBD1. CDR3 size: 15 residues. V lost 7 bases to trimming and J lost 4 bases; unmatched junction nucleotides: 10. Germline CDR1 and CDR2: MNHEY and SVGEGT. CDR3 protein: CASTSTGGRGTEAFF. The CDR3 region has the DNA TGTGCCAGCACTTCAACAGGGGGCCGGGGCACTGAAGCTTTCTTT.

Concerning this clonotype itself: This may arise from a read error, as a much more abundant clone is one base away. V and J are TRBV11-2 and TRBJ1-2; 9 bases match TRBD1. J lost 7 bases, V lost 5 bases, and 8 bases had no gene match. The CDR3 covers 14 residues. Per the germline V gene, CDR1 is SGHAT and CDR2 is FQNNGV. The CDR3 DNA follows: TGTGCCAGCAGCGTGGGACAGGGAATCGGTGGCTACACCTTC. Translation: CASSVGQGIGGYTF. Filled out from reference TRBV11-2 and TRBJ1-2, the complete variable domain reads EAGVAQSPRYKIIEKRQSVAFWCNPISGHATLYWYQQILGQGPKLLIQFQNNGVVDDSQLPKDRFSAERLKGVDSTLKIQPAKLEDSAVYLCASSVGQGIGGYTFGSGTRLTVV.

J is TRBJ2-1 and V is TRBV7-3; D is uncertain. The CDR3 loop spans 14 amino acids. Trimming took off 1 base at V and 6 bases at J, with 10 bases between the two ends. Germline V CDR1 and CDR2: SGHTA, FQGTGA. The DNA for the CDR3 is TGTGCCAGCAGCTTAAGTTCCGCCGGCAATGAGCAGTTCTTC. Translation: CASSLSSAGNEQFF.

V usage is TRBV5-8 and J usage is TRBJ2-7; the match to TRBD2 covers 9 bases. The CDR3 totals 13 residues. Germline V lookup: CDR1 SGHTS, CDR2 YDEGEE. The ends lost 4 bases at V and 9 bases at J; junction bases unmatched: 8. Here the CDR3 DNA reads TGTGCCAGCAGCGCGACTAGCGGTCTTGGGCAGTACTTC. Translated, it gives CASSATSGLGQYF.

This clonotype was detected ten times or more. This chain connects TRBV30 to TRBJ1-1; no definite D call. Trimming took off 5 bases at V and 5 bases at J, with 9 bases between the two ends. The CDR3 is made up of 11 amino acids. Germline V gene data show CDR1 as GTSNPN and CDR2 as SVGIG (reference sequence). CDR3: CAWDGWTEAFF. CDR3 in DNA: TGTGCCTGGGATGGGTGGACTGAAGCTTTCTTT. The full variable domain, completed using reference TRBV30 and TRBJ1-1, is SQTIHQWPATLVQPVGSPLSLECTVEGTSNPNLYWYRQAAGRGLQLLFYSVGIGQISSEVPQNLSASRPQDRQFILSSKKLLLSDSGFYLCAWDGWTEAFFGQGTRLTVV.

This clonotype has ten or more counts. This rearrangement joins TRBV3-1 to TRBJ1-1, with no clear D. Germline lookup yields CDR1 LGHDT and CDR2 YNNKEL (reference sequence). This CDR3 spans 15 amino acids. V lost 0 bases to trimming and J lost 0 bases, with 8 bases between them. The CDR3 sequence: CASSQDAGLNTEAFF. In DNA form, the CDR3 reads TGTGCCAGCAGCCAAGATGCGGGTTTGAACACTGAAGCTTTCTTT.

Many counts were recorded for this clonotype. The chain recombines TRBV3-1 with TRBJ2-3, with TRBD1 as a possible D gene (5 bases). Trimming left V 5 bases short and J 1 base short, with 10 bases between. CDR3 size: 14 residues. Per germline, CDR1 LGHDT and CDR2 YNNKEL (reference sequence). DNA of the CDR3: TGTGCCAGCAGCTCAGGGTATCGCACAGATACGCAGTATTTT. It specifies CASSSGYRTDTQYF.

This clonotype was counted only a few times. The chain combines TRBV27 with TRBJ2-7; the D gene is possibly TRBD2 (5 bases). The V gene's germline CDR1 is MNHEY and CDR2 SMNVEV (reference sequence). V lost 2 bases and J 7 bases, leaving 12 bases between the germline ends. The CDR3 sequence is 13 residues long. Here the CDR3 DNA reads TGTGCCAGCAGTTTACCCCCCCCGGGAGAGCAGTACTTC. Its protein product is CASSLPPPGEQYF.

This clonotype was detected ten times or more. The chain joins TRBV6-1 to TRBJ2-1, with a weak D call TRBD2 (6 bases). Trimming removed 6 bases at V and 10 bases at J, with 22 bases between. This CDR3 spans 15 amino acids. Germline assignment: CDR1 MNHNS and CDR2 SASEGT. The CDR3 sequence: CASSSAISGPEEQFF. In DNA, the CDR3 is TGTGCCAGCAGCAGCGCGATTAGCGGTCCCGAGGAGCAGTTCTTC.

CDR3 amino acids: CASSEAAKTEAFF. CDR3 DNA sequence: TGTGCCAGCAGTGAAGCTGCAAAGACTGAAGCTTTCTTT. The rearrangement uses TRBV6-1 and TRBJ1-1; D call uncertain. Per the germline V gene, CDR1 is MNHNS and CDR2 is SASEGT. Trimming removed 0 bases from V and 5 bases from J, with 7 bases in between. The length of the CDR3 is 13 residues.

This clonotype was seen a handful of times. The rearrangement joins TRBV12-3 or TRBV12-4 to TRBJ1-5; D ambiguous. The CDR3 consists of 13 residues. With 1 base removed from V and 9 bases from J, the gap between germline ends came to 10 bases. In DNA form, the CDR3 reads TGTGCCAGCAGTTTAGGGCAACCGGGGCCCCAGCATTTT. It yields the protein CASSLGQPGPQHF.

This clonotype occurred many times. The rearrangement joins TRBV2 to TRBJ2-1, with a weak D call TRBD2 (6 bases). CDR1 and CDR2 from the germline V gene are SNHLY and FYNNEI. The V end lost 5 bases, the J end lost 3 bases, and 11 bases lay between the germline ends. CDR3 length equals 14 residues. The CDR3: CASSRDSYYNEQFF. The CDR3 DNA follows: TGTGCCAGCAGTCGGGACTCATACTACAATGAGCAGTTCTTC. The whole variable domain, remainder taken from reference TRBV2 and TRBJ2-1, is EPEVTQTPSHQVTQMGQEVILRCVPISNHLYFYWYRQILGQKVEFLVSFYNNEISEKSEIFDDQFSVERPDGSNFTLKIRSTKLEDSAMYFCASSRDSYYNEQFFGPGTRLTVL.

This clonotype occurred a few times. V usage is TRBV6-1 and J usage is TRBJ1-5; D may be TRBD1 (5 bases). CDR3 length: 14 amino acids. Trimming shortened V by 10 bases and J by 3 bases, and 16 bases separated the two germline ends. Per germline, CDR1 MNHNS and CDR2 SASEGT. The CDR3 coding sequence is TGTGCCACCTCCGGGGACGGATTCAATCAGCCCCAGCATTTT. As protein: CATSGDGFNQPQHF.

This clonotype has a count of ten or more. The chain is built from TRBV3-1 and TRBJ1-1; D ambiguous. With 0 bases removed from V and 1 base from J, the gap between germline ends came to 6 bases. Germline CDR1 and CDR2: LGHDT and YNNKEL (reference sequence). This CDR3 comprises 14 residues. The CDR3 loop reads CASSQDSTNTEAFF. Written as DNA, the CDR3 is TGTGCCAGCAGCCAAGATTCTACGAACACTGAAGCTTTCTTT. Full variable domain (remainder filled in from reference TRBV3-1 and TRBJ1-1): DTAVSQTPKYLVTQMGNDKSIKCEQNLGHDTMYWYKQDSKKFLKIMFSYNNKELIINETVPNRFSPKSPDKAHLNLHINSLELGDSAVYFCASSQDSTNTEAFFGQGTRLTVV.

This clonotype has ten or more counts. The V and J genes are TRBV5-1 and TRBJ1-5; possible D gene TRBD1, 5 bases. CDR1 and CDR2 from the germline V gene are SGHRS and YFSETQ. The CDR3 extends over 15 amino acids. The V end was cut by 0 bases, the J end by 5 bases, with 12 bases between. The CDR3 reads CASSLDGATDQPQHF. The CDR3 DNA is TGCGCCAGCAGCTTGGATGGGGCCACAGATCAGCCCCAGCATTTT.

The CDR3: CASGAGALNTEAFF. Written as DNA, the CDR3 is TGCGCCAGCGGGGCGGGGGCCCTGAACACTGAAGCTTTCTTT. This rearrangement joins TRBV5-1 to TRBJ1-1; D possibly corresponds to TRBD1 (6 bases). Germline V gene data show CDR1 as SGHRS and CDR2 as YFSETQ. V lost 7 bases to trimming and J lost 0 bases, with 13 bases between them. The CDR3 contains 14 residues.

This clonotype was counted between two and nine times. V and J are TRBV7-2 and TRBJ2-2; D is possibly TRBD1 or TRBD2 (5 bases each). Trimming pared 5 bases from V and 5 bases from J, leaving 15 bases between. The CDR3 consists of 15 residues. Per germline, CDR1 SGHTA and CDR2 FQGNSA. The CDR3 DNA reads as TGTGCCAGCAGCATGAGCGGACAAACTACCGGGGAGCTGTTTTTT. Translating it yields CASSMSGQTTGELFF.

This clonotype appeared a few times. The V and J genes are TRBV28 and TRBJ1-1; tentatively, D is TRBD1 (6 bases). The germline V gene has CDR1 MDHEN and CDR2 SYDVKM. The CDR3 contains 13 residues. With 11 bases removed from V and 3 bases from J, the gap between germline ends came to 16 bases. The CDR3, as DNA: TGTGCCGTAACGGGGGCGGTGGACACTGAAGCTTTCTTT. Protein product: CAVTGAVDTEAFF. Complete variable domain (other parts from reference TRBV28 and TRBJ1-1): DVKVTQSSRYLVKRTGEKVFLECVQDMDHENMFWYRQDPGLGLRLIYFSYDVKMKEKGDIPEGYSVSREKKERFSLILESASTNQTSMYLCAVTGAVDTEAFFGQGTRLTVV.